A single sample is the source of the 5 T cell receptor delta chains below, sequenced in a study of fetal and pediatric gammadelta thymocytes. TCRdb re-called clones from the reads using CATT. The sample comprises over a thousand delta-chain clones, about 9.7% of which are singletons, and 13% rests with the top ten. Elective pregnancy terminations at about 14 to 22 weeks estimated gestational age supplied the fetal thymuses. The sequenced sample was non-Vgamma9Vdelta2 gamma-delta T cells from the thymus. This sample's subset: CD3+gammadeltaTCR+ thymocytes not co-expressing Vgamma9 and Vdelta2. These receptors all stem from a human fetus.

This clone is termed large. The rearrangement uses TRDV1 and TRDJ2; TRDD3 agrees at 11 bases. There are 17 residues in the CDR3. CDR1 and CDR2 from the germline V gene are TSWWSYY and QGS. With 2 bases clipped from V and 0 bases from J, the junction kept 2 bases outside the gene matches. The CDR3 DNA reads as TGTGCTCTTGGGGAAATACTGGGGGATACTTTGACAGCACAACTCTTCTTT. Its translation is CALGEILGDTLTAQLFF.

In regard to this clone: One end of the junction fails to match germline, which may point to a read error. V gene TRDV2 combines with J gene TRDJ3, with 8 nucleotides matching TRDD3. TCRdb leaves out the J gene; it was filled in here by matching the DNA to germline. The CDR3 covers 18 residues. CDR1 is GEAIGNYY, CDR2 EKD, per germline. The chain's CDR3 is CACDTGDTFSWDPRQMFF. Written as DNA, the CDR3 is TGTGCCTGTGACACCGGGGATACCTTCTCCTGGGACCCCCGACAGATGTTTTTC.

By share, this clone counts as medium-sized. A much larger clone is a single base away; this may be a read error. This CDR3 is also generated by other DNA sequences in the sample. V and J are TRDV2 and TRDJ1, with 10 bases identical to TRDD3. The CDR3 is made up of 14 amino acids. Germline CDR1 is GEAIGNYY and CDR2 is EKD. V was pared by 4 bases and J by 0 bases, with 1 base of the junction left unmatched. The CDR3 protein is CACDTGGYTDKLIF. Written as DNA, the CDR3 is TGTGCCTGTGATACTGGGGGATACACCGATAAACTCATCTTT.

The chain employs TRDV1 and TRDJ3; 7 bases line up with TRDD3. TCRdb leaves out the J gene; it was filled in here by matching the DNA to germline. The germline V gene encodes CDR1 TSWWSYY and CDR2 QGS. CDR3 size: 16 residues. V shed 9 bases and J 3 bases; nucleotides not matched to a gene: 8. The CDR3 here is CALRERGYWDTRQMFF. CDR3 coding DNA: TGTGCTCTCAGGGAACGGGGATACTGGGACACCCGACAGATGTTTTTC.

By share, this clone ranks as medium-sized. This chain connects TRDV1 to TRDJ2; 10 bases fit TRDD3. J lost 2 bases, V lost 1 base, and 1 base had no gene match. Germline V gene sequence: CDR1 TSWWSYY, CDR2 QGS. The CDR3 contains 16 residues. The CDR3 DNA reads as TGTGCTCTTGGGGAACCCTGGGGGATATTGACAGCACAACTCTTCTTT. Protein: CALGEPWGILTAQLFF.